The sequence of this TCR beta chain was determined in a study of shared clonotypes between healthy human individuals. CDR3 length: 15 residues. V was cut by 0 bases and J by 2 bases, with 11 bases left in between. Germline CDR1 reads SQVTM; CDR2 reads ANQGSEA. DNA at about 200 ng, some 31,000 T cell genomes, went into sorted-subset replicate PCRs. Clones were sequenced by immunoSEQ multiplex PCR, and TCRdb holds only the in-frame ones, with some missing. The sample records roughly 2.4 million clones, nearly 97% being singletons. The TCR originated in a man in his late teens or twenties in good health. V is TRBV29-1 and J is TRBJ2-4, with D maybe TRBD2 (7 bases). Sequencing used naive CD4+ T cells sorted from blood. As to subset: CD45RA+ positively selected. The CDR3 loop reads CSVEDRGASKNIQYF. CDR3 bases: TGCAGCGTTGAAGATCGGGGGGCGTCCAAAAACATTCAGTACTTC.